The table lists the clone carrying this T cell receptor (beta chain) with a few counts. What it recognizes is unknown. The data belong to a study of T cell repertoires in cytomegalovirus infection. In the study overall: CMV epitopes in the study were HLA-C-restricted (recently identified) and HLA-B-restricted (well studied). CMV infection plus the matching HLA type was flagged by public TCR beta signatures. Study-level points and caveats: Cumulated frequencies of public TCR beta families served to identify carriers of CMV plus the relevant HLA. In two of eight donors, the top clonotype was HLA-C-restricted CMV-specific.

Trimming stripped 2 bases from V and 4 bases from J, with 20 bases between. Germline loops: CDR1 SGHVS, CDR2 FQNEAQ. The CDR3 extends over 18 amino acids. In TCRdb, the reads were re-called with MiXCR into one record per CDR3 protein. The data show about 480,000 distinct CDR3 sequences, 33% seen once. This chain links TRBV7-8 with TRBJ2-2; perhaps TRBD1 as D (5 bases). The receptor's source is a human donor in good health (CMV status not recorded). Some clones in this sample may be carry-over from other donors' samples. The sequencing here drew on cultured PBMCs, taken from culture after CMV antigen stimulation. Here the CDR3 reads CASSLTGLTRLGTGELFF. In nucleotides, the CDR3 is TGTGCCAGCAGCTTAACAGGTCTGACTCGCCTGGGCACCGGGGAGCTGTTTTTT. Full variable domain (missing parts from reference TRBV7-8 and TRBJ2-2): GAGVSQSPRYKVAKRGQDVALRCDPISGHVSLFWYQQALGQGPEFLTYFQNEAQLDKSGLPSDRFFAERPEGSVSTLKIQRTQQEDSAVYLCASSLTGLTRLGTGELFFGEGSRLTVL.